This is a list of T cell receptor beta chains from one sample in a study of T cell responses to AZD1222 COVID-19 vaccine. The repertoire was sequenced with immunoSEQ multiplex PCR; TCRdb's copy has only in-frame clones and lacks some. The table shows some 180,000 clones, with approximately 90% occurring only once. The sequencing here drew on peripheral blood, taken 28 days after the second dose of the MenACWY control vaccine. Every receptor here comes from an adult who received the MenACWY meningococcal vaccine as a control. The CDR3 runs from the conserved cysteine through the conserved F or W. The order of the fields is J gene, V gene, CDR3 protein.

TRBJ2-1,TRBV19,CASRPGLAGGSYNEQFF
TRBJ2-2,TRBV7-3,CASSSSSGRGSGELFF
TRBJ1-3,TRBV5-1,CASSLEGSSGNTIYF
TRBJ2-1,TRBV27,CASSRLAGSSYNEQFF
TRBJ2-7,TRBV12-3/TRBV12-4,CASSPQVGYEQYF
TRBJ2-1,TRBV7-3,CASSLSPGYNEQFF
TRBJ1-6,TRBV6-1,CASSESGYLNSPLHF
TRBJ2-1,TRBV24-1,CATSDLGELGYNEQFF
TRBJ2-1,TRBV7-2,CASSLDGGRGHNEQFF
TRBJ1-2,TRBV3-1/TRBV3-2,CASSQGQVNYGYTF
TRBJ2-1,TRBV7-9,CASSPTRGRTISEQFF
TRBJ2-7,TRBV2,CASTAIGQGTHEQYF
TRBJ1-5,TRBV2,CASSEGGAGNQPQHF
TRBJ1-2,TRBV10-3,CAIRESDRSSGYTF
TRBJ2-7,TRBV24-1,CATSDGLGDNEQYF
TRBJ1-4,TRBV3-1/TRBV3-2,CASSQESADNEKLFF
TRBJ1-1,TRBV19,CASSMGQSPNTEAFF
TRBJ2-1,TRBV12-5,CASGLASGSHNEQFF
TRBJ1-1,TRBV5-1,CASSLDWNTEAFF
TRBJ2-4,TRBV18,CASSPTQAKNIQYF
TRBJ2-1,TRBV5-1,CASSLTSGPRNEQFF
TRBJ1-2,TRBV6-5,CASRPTGSSGYTF
TRBJ2-7,TRBV10-3,CAISSGQGSFTLAYEQYF
TRBJ2-1,TRBV10-2,CASGKSGAAYNEQFF
TRBJ2-7,TRBV21-1,CASSNDSGTTYEQYF
TRBJ2-3,TRBV7-2,CASSQGLAGLPPDTQYF
TRBJ1-4,TRBV7-6,CASSSGTGDEKLFF
TRBJ1-1,TRBV5-1,CASSTLGPNTEAFF
TRBJ1-1,TRBV7-2,CASSSTPGTWNTEAFF
TRBJ2-3,TRBV6-2/TRBV6-3,CASSYERDTDTQYF
TRBJ1-4,TRBV28,CASSFISGAGEKLFF
TRBJ2-3,TRBV28,CASSPPGLGSVRTDTQYF
TRBJ2-2,TRBV7-7,CASSQTVTGELFF
TRBJ1-2,TRBV4-1,CASSQGDGHYGYTF
TRBJ1-2,TRBV3-1/TRBV3-2,CASSPINQVGAGGYTF
TRBJ2-7,TRBV5-6,CASSPRGESSYEQYF
TRBJ1-2,TRBV7-2,CASSPKAGQGRGYTF
TRBJ1-2,TRBV11-2,CASSLFVTGGPYGYTF
TRBJ2-1,TRBV7-2,CASSLFGTGDNEQFF
TRBJ2-1,TRBV14,CASSPLLGLGYNEQFF
TRBJ2-7,TRBV15,CATSRDTAVTGLQYF